The T cell receptor beta chain under discussion was sequenced for a study of early T cells in non-severe SARS-CoV-2 infection. For the study at large: Alpha and beta chains were unpaired, from unsorted whole-blood bulk RNA.

The CDR3 consists of 13 residues. Between the trimmed V and J ends, which lost 4 bases and 5 bases, there was a span of 11 bases. CDR1 and CDR2 (germline): SGHRS, YFSETQ. Study findings and constraints: There was a bias toward anti-spike CD8 responses in VDJdb matching, which missed private and CD4 specificities.

Attached unique molecular identifiers marked individual cDNA molecules. TCRdb redid the calling of the 5' RACE reads with MiXCR, one entry per CDR3 protein. The profile covers 65,000 to 85,000 distinct CDR3 sequences, with about 9.1% appearing a single time and about a sixth taken by the ten largest. As for this clonotype: What it recognizes is unknown.

The TCR was taken from an adult who was a healthcare worker with PCR-confirmed SARS-CoV-2 infection or an uninfected control (not recorded which). The chain is built from TRBV5-1 and TRBJ2-3, with TRBD1 as a possible D gene (6 bases). Sequencing used whole blood, obtained at baseline. CDR3 DNA: TGCGCCAGCAGCGCTGGGGGCGGAGATACGCAGTATTTT. Amino acid sequence: CASSAGGGDTQYF.